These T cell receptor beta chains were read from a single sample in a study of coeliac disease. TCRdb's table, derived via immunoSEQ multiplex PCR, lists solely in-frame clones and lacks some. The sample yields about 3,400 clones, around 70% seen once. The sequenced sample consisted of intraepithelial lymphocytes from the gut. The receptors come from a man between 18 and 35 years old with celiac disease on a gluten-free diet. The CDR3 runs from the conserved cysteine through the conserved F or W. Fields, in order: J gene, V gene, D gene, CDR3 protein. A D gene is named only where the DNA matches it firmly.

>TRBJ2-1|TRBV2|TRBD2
CASRVAGGSYNEQFF
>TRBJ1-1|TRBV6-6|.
CASSYGLMNTEAFF
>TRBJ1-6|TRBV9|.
CASSPKPTGKFNSPLHF
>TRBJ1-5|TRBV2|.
CASSAPQGLSNQPQHF
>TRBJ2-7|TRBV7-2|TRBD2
CASSLSLAGGYEQYF
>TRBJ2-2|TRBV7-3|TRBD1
CASSFLGGNTGELFF
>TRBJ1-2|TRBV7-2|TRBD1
CASSAGTANYGYTF
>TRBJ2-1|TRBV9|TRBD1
CASSGRDRTYNEQFF
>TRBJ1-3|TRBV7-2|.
CASSLGPTGINRNTIYF
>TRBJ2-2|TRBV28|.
CASSLWLNTGELFF
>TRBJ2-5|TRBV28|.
CASSAFLGRGSNEETQYF
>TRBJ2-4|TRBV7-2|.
CASSLGTGAKNIQYF
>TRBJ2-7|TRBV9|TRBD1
CASSEGQAGEQYF
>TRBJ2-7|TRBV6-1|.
CASSEQGGSEQYF
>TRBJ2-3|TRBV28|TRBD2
CASSSGGAGSVDTQYF
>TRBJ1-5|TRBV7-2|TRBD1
CASSLVDRSNQPQHF
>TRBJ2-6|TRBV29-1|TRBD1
CSVEGRDRGGSGANVLTF
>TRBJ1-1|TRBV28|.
CASMGGEVAAEAFF
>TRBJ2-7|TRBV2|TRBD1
CASSRDRGTQQYF
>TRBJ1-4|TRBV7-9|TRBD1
CASSTTRTGRRGEKLFF
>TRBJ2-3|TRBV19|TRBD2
CASSLGLAGGQGDADTQYF
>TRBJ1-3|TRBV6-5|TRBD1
CASGGQVDGNTIYF
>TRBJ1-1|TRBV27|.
CASSLVPLGTEAFF
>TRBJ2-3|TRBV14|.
CASSHVGGQYF
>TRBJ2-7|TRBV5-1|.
CASSLSTGAYEQYF
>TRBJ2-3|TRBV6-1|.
CASSGGKDTQYF
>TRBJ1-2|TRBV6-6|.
CASSLNSYGYTF
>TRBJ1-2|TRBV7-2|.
CASSRLTGDGKTYGYTF
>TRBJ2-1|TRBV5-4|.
CASSADRPSYNEQFF
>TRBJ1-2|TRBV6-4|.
CASSDGTQHGYTF
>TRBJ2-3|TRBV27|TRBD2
CASSPLGTSGGMTDTQYF
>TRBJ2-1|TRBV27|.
CASSQGGSYNEQFF
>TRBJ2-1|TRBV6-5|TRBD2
CASSLSGGRFF
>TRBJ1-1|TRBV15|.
CATSREDTSRNPEAFF
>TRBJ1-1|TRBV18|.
CASSVQGWDTEAFF
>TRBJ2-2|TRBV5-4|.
CASREANPSNTGELFF
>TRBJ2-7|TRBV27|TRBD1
CASSPPGGRVGEQYF
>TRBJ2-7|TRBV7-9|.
CASSTSVQNYEQYF
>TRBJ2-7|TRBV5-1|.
CASSGVLGQNSYEQYF
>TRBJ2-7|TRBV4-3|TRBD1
CASSHRDRRDEQYF
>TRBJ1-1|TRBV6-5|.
CASSQIPLSTEAFF
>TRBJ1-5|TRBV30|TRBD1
CAWSLTGDDQPQHF
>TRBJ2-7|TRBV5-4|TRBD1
CASSLVGTAASYEQYF
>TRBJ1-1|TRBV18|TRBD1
CASSPTGLNTEAFF
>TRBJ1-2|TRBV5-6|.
CASSLSGLQWGYTF
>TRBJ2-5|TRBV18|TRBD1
CASSDSGTGPGETQYF
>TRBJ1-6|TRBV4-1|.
CASSRDTNNSPLHF
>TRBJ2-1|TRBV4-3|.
CASSLGSGSYNEQFF
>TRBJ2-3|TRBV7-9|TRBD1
CASSSDRVQYF
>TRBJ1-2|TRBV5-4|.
CASSLRTAARYGYTF
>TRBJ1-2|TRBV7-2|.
CASSSKGHYGYTF
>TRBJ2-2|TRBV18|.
CASSPQGKPNTGELFF